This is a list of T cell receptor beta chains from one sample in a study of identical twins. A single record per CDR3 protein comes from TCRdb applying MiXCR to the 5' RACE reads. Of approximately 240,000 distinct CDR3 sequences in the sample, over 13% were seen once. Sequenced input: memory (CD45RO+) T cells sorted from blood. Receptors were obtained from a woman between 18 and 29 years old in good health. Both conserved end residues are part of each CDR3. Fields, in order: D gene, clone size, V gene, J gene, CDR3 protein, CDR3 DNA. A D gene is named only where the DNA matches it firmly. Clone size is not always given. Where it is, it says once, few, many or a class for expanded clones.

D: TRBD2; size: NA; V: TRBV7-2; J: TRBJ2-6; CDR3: CASSSSGRDPGANVLTF; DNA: TGTGCCAGCAGCTCTAGCGGGAGGGACCCTGGGGCCAACGTCCTGACTTTC
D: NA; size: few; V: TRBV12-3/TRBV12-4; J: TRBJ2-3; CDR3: CASSAYGGGSTDTQYF; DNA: TGTGCCAGCAGTGCCTATGGGGGCGGGAGCACAGATACGCAGTATTTT
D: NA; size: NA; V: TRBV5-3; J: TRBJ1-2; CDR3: CAMGPVGVSGYTF; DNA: TGTGCCATGGGCCCCGTGGGGGTCTCTGGCTACACCTTC
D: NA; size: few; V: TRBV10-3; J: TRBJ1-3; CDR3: CATEGSGNTIYF; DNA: TGTGCCACCGAAGGCTCTGGAAACACCATATATTTT
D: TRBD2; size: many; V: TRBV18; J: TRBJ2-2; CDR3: CASSPLTSGRADTGELFF; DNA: TGTGCCAGCTCACCACTAACCAGCGGGAGGGCCGACACCGGGGAGCTGTTTTTT
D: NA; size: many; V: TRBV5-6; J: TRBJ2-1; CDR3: CASSLPSAVLFF; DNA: TGTGCCAGCAGCTTGCCTAGTGCGGTTCTTTTCTTC
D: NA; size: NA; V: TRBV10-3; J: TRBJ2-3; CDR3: CAISARRSTDTQYF; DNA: TGTGCCATCAGTGCCAGGAGGAGCACAGATACGCAGTATTTT
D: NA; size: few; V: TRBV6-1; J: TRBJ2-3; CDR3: CASSLQTSTDTQYF; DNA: TGTGCCAGCAGTCTTCAGACTAGCACAGATACGCAGTATTTT
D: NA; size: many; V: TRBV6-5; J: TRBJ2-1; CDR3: CASSHREGGVYNEQFF; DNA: TGTGCCAGCAGTCACCGGGAAGGAGGGGTCTACAATGAGCAGTTCTTC
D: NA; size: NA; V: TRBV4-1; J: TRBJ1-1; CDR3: CASSQGGMEAFF; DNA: TGCGCCAGCAGCCAAGGAGGGATGGAAGCTTTCTTT
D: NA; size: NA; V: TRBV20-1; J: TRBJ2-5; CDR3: CSAGEIQETQYF; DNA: TGCAGTGCAGGGGAGATCCAAGAGACCCAGTACTTC
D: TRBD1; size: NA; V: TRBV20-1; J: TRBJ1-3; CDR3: CSASDRGTGNTIYF; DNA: TGCAGTGCTTCGGACAGGGGCACTGGAAACACCATATATTTT
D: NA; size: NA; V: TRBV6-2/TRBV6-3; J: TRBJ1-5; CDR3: CASSSAGAGDQPQHF; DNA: TGTGCCAGCAGTTCAGCAGGGGCAGGTGATCAGCCCCAGCATTTT
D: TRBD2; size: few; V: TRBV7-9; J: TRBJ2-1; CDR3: CASSGGLAGNEQFF; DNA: TGTGCCAGCAGCGGGGGACTAGCGGGGAATGAGCAGTTCTTC
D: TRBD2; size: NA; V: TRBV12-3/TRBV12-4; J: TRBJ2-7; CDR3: CASSYSLGGIYEQYF; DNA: TGTGCCAGCAGCTACAGTCTCGGGGGGATTTACGAGCAGTACTTC
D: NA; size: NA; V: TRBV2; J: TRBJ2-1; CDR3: CASTRVSEQFF; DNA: TGTGCCAGCACCAGAGTTAGTGAGCAGTTCTTC